These 9 T cell receptor beta chains were sequenced from one sample in a study of human T cells and chemical hapten exposure. Time point of the sample: pre-sensitization, week 0. Treatment indicated: therapeutic diphenylcyclopropenone sensitization with weekly scalp DPC. TCRdb re-called the RACE reads through MiXCR, storing one row per CDR3 protein. The table shows some 330,000 distinct CDR3 sequences, with around 5.5% occurring only once. The source was whole blood, collected in connection with sensitization to the hapten diphenylcyclopropenone (DPC). These receptor sequences come from a young woman with alopecia areata. Some clones in this sample may be carry-over from other donors' samples.

The table lists this clonotype with a few counts. The rearrangement uses TRBV6-2 or TRBV6-3 and TRBJ1-6; D not certain. From germline, CDR1 is MNHEY and CDR2 SVGEGT. The CDR3 has 14 residues. The V and J ends lost 5 bases and 7 bases respectively, with 12 bases between them. The CDR3 DNA is TGTGCCAGCAGTCGGGAGGTCGAGAATTCACCCCTCCACTTT. This codes for CASSREVENSPLHF.

The V and J genes are TRBV7-9 and TRBJ2-7, with 12 bases that match TRBD1. CDR1 and CDR2 from the germline V gene are SEHNR and FQNEAQ (reference sequence). With 5 bases clipped from V and 3 bases from J, the junction kept 8 bases outside the gene matches. The CDR3 is 16 amino acids. The CDR3 loop reads CASSVTGTGGGYEQYF. Here the CDR3 DNA reads TGTGCCAGCAGCGTGACCGGGACAGGGGGCGGCTACGAGCAGTACTTC.

V usage is TRBV19 and J usage is TRBJ2-7; 7 bases align to TRBD1. The CDR3 loop spans 15 amino acids. Germline lookup yields CDR1 LNHDA and CDR2 SQIVND (reference sequence). V lost 5 bases, J lost 5 bases, and 12 bases stayed unmatched. CDR3 nucleotide sequence: TGTGCCAGTAGTCCCGAGGGGGCCTATGTGGACGAGCAGTACTTC. Translating it yields CASSPEGAYVDEQYF. Looking up the rest from reference TRBV19 and TRBJ2-7 gives the full variable domain: DGGITQSPKYLFRKEGQNVTLSCEQNLNHDAMYWYRQDPGQGLRLIYYSQIVNDFQKGDIAEGYSVSREKKESFPLTVTSAQKNPTAFYLCASSPEGAYVDEQYFGPGTRLTVT.

Ten or more counts support this clonotype. This chain links TRBV5-5 with TRBJ2-3, with D perhaps matching TRBD1 (6 bases). The CDR3 runs to 14 residues. CDR1 and CDR2 (germline): SGHKS, YYEKEE (reference sequence). Trimming shortened V by 4 bases and J by 2 bases, and 11 bases separated the two germline ends. In nucleotides, the CDR3 is TGTGCCAGCAGCCGGGACACCAACACAGATACGCAGTATTTT. Its translation is CASSRDTNTDTQYF.

The V gene is TRBV5-1, the J gene TRBJ2-7; no definite D call. Germline lookup yields CDR1 SGHRS and CDR2 YFSETQ. The CDR3 has 14 residues. V lost 7 bases to trimming and J lost 2 bases, with 16 bases between them. For the CDR3, the DNA is TGCGCCAGCTCACCCCTGAGTTTAACCTACGAGCAGTACTTC. This gives the protein CASSPLSLTYEQYF.

This clonotype was counted many times. V is TRBV6-5 and J is TRBJ1-1, with D maybe TRBD1 (6 bases). The CDR3 is 13 amino acids. Trimming shortened V by 10 bases and J by 2 bases, and 14 bases separated the two germline ends. Germline CDR1 is MNHEY and CDR2 is SVGAGI. CDR3 sequence: CAILPGDNTEAFF. The CDR3 coding sequence is TGTGCCATCCTTCCAGGGGACAACACTGAAGCTTTCTTT.

There are a few counts of this clonotype. The rearrangement joins TRBV6-5 to TRBJ1-2; 10 bases match TRBD1. Per the germline V gene, CDR1 is MNHEY and CDR2 is SVGAGI. J was trimmed by 4 bases and V by 6 bases; bases with no gene match: 5. CDR3 length: 14 residues. DNA for the CDR3: TGTGCCAGCAGGGACAGGGGGAGGGCCTATGGCTACACCTTC. Its protein product is CASRDRGRAYGYTF.

The chain recombines TRBV27 with TRBJ1-5; 10 bases are a match to TRBD1. The CDR3 loop spans 18 amino acids. In germline, CDR1 is MNHEY, CDR2 SMNVEV (reference sequence). The V and J ends lost 2 bases and 0 bases, in that order; junction bases with no gene match: 7. DNA for the CDR3: TGTGCCAGCAGTTTAAGGGGACAGGGGTTTTATAGCAATCAGCCCCAGCATTTT. This gives the protein CASSLRGQGFYSNQPQHF.

This clonotype was seen a handful of times. The gene calls are TRBV12-3 or TRBV12-4 and TRBJ2-5; 8 nucleotides align to TRBD1. V lost 5 bases, J lost 5 bases, and 7 bases stayed unmatched. The CDR3 loop spans 14 amino acids. In nucleotides, the CDR3 is TGTGCCAGCAGTACGAGGACAGGGCTCGAGACCCAGTACTTC. Protein: CASSTRTGLETQYF.